Presented here are 31 T cell receptor beta chains from one specimen sequenced in a study of T cells in Graves' hyperthyroidism and ophthalmopathy. RNA transcripts yielded amplified TCR beta CDR3 regions. The study used the HTBI primer set for a first-round RT-PCR of the TCR CDR3. TCRdb processed the multiplex PCR reads anew with MiXCR; each CDR3 protein has one entry. Among 300,000 to 400,000 distinct CDR3 sequences listed, under 20% were seen once. The sample taken for sequencing was blood. The origin of the receptors is a man between 18 and 35 years old with Graves' ophthalmopathy.

This clonotype was detected many times. The rearrangement joins TRBV7-6 to TRBJ1-2, with D maybe TRBD1 (6 bases). The CDR3 is made up of 13 amino acids. Germline V lookup: CDR1 SGHVS, CDR2 FNYEAQ. V lost 3 bases and J 7 bases, leaving 12 bases between the germline ends. The CDR3 is CASSLGGTGGYTF. In nucleotides, the CDR3 is TGTGCCAGCAGCTTGGGGGGCACCGGTGGCTACACCTTC. The full variable domain, completed using reference TRBV7-6 and TRBJ1-2, is GAGVSQSPRYKVTKRGQDVALRCDPISGHVSLYWYRQALGQGPEFLTYFNYEAQQDKSGLPNDRFSAERPEGSISTLTIQRTEQRDSAMYRCASSLGGTGGYTFGSGTRLTVV.

A word on this clonotype: This may arise from a read error, as a much more abundant clone is one base away. This CDR3 reads CASGQESGREYF. The CDR3 DNA reads TGTGCCAGCGGCCAAGAGTCAGGGAGGGAGTACTTC. The chain carries TRBV3-1 and TRBJ2-5; the match to TRBD2 covers 7 bases. Germline CDR1 reads LGHDT; CDR2 reads YNNKEL (reference sequence). The CDR3 is 12 residues long.

This clonotype has ten or more counts. The V call is TRBV2, the J call TRBJ2-3, with D tentatively TRBD1 (5 bases). Germline lookup yields CDR1 SNHLY and CDR2 FYNNEI. This CDR3 is built from 14 residues. With 3 bases removed from V and 4 bases from J, the gap between germline ends came to 11 bases. The CDR3 is CASSDVDTPDTQYF. CDR3 DNA: TGTGCCAGCAGTGATGTGGACACCCCAGATACGCAGTATTTT.

The CDR3 DNA reads as TGTGCCAGCAGCGAAACCGGGACTAGCGGGGGGGGCCGCAAGGGAAATTGCTACGAGCAGTACTTC. Its translation: CASSETGTSGGGRKGNCYEQYF. J is TRBJ2-7 and V is TRBV7-3; 16 bases fit TRBD2. Germline V gene data show CDR1 as SGHTA and CDR2 as FQGTGA. This CDR3 region has 22 residues. V shed 5 bases, J shed 3 bases, and the junction held 22 bases outside the gene matches.

This clonotype was counted ten times or more. The rearrangement links TRBV4-1 to TRBJ2-5; 8 nucleotides match TRBD2. The germline V gene has CDR1 MGHRA and CDR2 YSYEKL. There are 15 residues in the CDR3. The V and J ends lost 0 bases and 4 bases, in that order; junction bases with no gene match: 4. CDR3 DNA sequence: TGCGCCAGCAGCCAAGAACCGGGACTAGGAGAGACCCAGTACTTC. It translates to CASSQEPGLGETQYF.

The rearrangement links TRBV20-1 to TRBJ2-7; the D call may be TRBD1 or TRBD2 (5 bases each). V gave up 3 bases and J gave up 2 bases, with 20 bases separating them. This CDR3 has 16 residues. Germline lookup yields CDR1 DFQATT and CDR2 SNEGSKA (reference sequence). This chain's CDR3 is CSARRGHGADPYEQYF. CDR3 nucleotides: TGCAGTGCTAGGAGGGGCCATGGGGCAGATCCCTACGAGCAGTACTTC.

This clonotype was observed a few times. The chain has TRBV4-1 and TRBJ2-1, with 8 bases lining up with TRBD2. The CDR3 is made up of 16 amino acids. With 1 base clipped from V and 7 bases from J, the junction kept 9 bases outside the gene matches. Germline CDR1 is MGHRA and CDR2 is YSYEKL. The CDR3 protein is CASSQVRGGSGNEQFF. As DNA, the CDR3 is TGCGCCAGCAGCCAAGTCCGGGGGGGCTCGGGGAATGAGCAGTTCTTC.

The table lists this clonotype with many counts. V is TRBV5-4 and J is TRBJ1-6, with D perhaps TRBD1 (6 bases). V lost 0 bases and J lost 7, with 8 bases in between. The V gene's germline CDR1 is SGHNT and CDR2 YYREEE (reference sequence). This CDR3 has 14 residues. As DNA, the CDR3 is TGTGCCAGCAGCTTGGACAGGGTGAATTCACCCCTCCACTTT. Translated: CASSLDRVNSPLHF.

The sample holds one count of this clonotype. The J gene is TRBJ2-7, the V gene TRBV7-3; 13 bases fit TRBD2. Losses at the gene ends were 5 bases for V and 0 bases for J; bases not matched to a gene: 10. The CDR3 spans 18 residues. Germline assignment: CDR1 SGHTA and CDR2 FQGTGA. The CDR3 protein is CASSETGTSGTHSYEQYF. In nucleotides, the CDR3 is TGTGCCAGCAGCGAAACCGGGACTAGCGGGACCCACTCCTACGAGCAGTACTTC.

This clonotype was recorded at least ten times. The chain combines TRBV18 with TRBJ2-7; 12 positions agree with TRBD1. The ends lost 3 bases at V and 2 bases at J; junction bases unmatched: 2. This CDR3 has 15 amino acids. Germline CDR1 and CDR2: KGHSH and LQKENI. CDR3 sequence: CASSPGQGATYEQYF. CDR3 nucleotides: TGTGCCAGCTCACCGGGACAGGGGGCTACCTACGAGCAGTACTTC. Looking up the rest from reference TRBV18 and TRBJ2-7 gives the full variable domain: NAGVMQNPRHLVRRRGQEARLRCSPMKGHSHVYWYRQLPEEGLKFMVYLQKENIIDESGMPKERFSAEFPKEGPSILRIQQVVRGDSAAYFCASSPGQGATYEQYFGPGTRLTVT.

This clonotype was detected many times. The rearrangement joins TRBV5-1 to TRBJ2-1; 9 bases align to TRBD2. V was pared by 4 bases and J by 4 bases, with 9 bases of the junction left unmatched. The CDR3 loop spans 16 amino acids. CDR1 and CDR2 (germline): SGHRS, YFSETQ. The CDR3 DNA sequence: TGCGCCAGCAGCCCGGCCAGCGGGGGGCCTTACAATGAGCAGTTCTTC. It is translated as CASSPASGGPYNEQFF. Using reference TRBV5-1 and TRBJ2-1 for the parts outside the CDR3, the full variable domain is KAGVTQTPRYLIKTRGQQVTLSCSPISGHRSVSWYQQTPGQGLQFLFEYFSETQRNKGNFPGRFSGRQFSNSRSEMNVSTLELGDSALYLCASSPASGGPYNEQFFGPGTRLTVL.

This clonotype was seen more than once but under ten times. This chain joins TRBV14 and TRBJ1-1; tentatively, D is TRBD1 (5 bases). This CDR3 has 16 amino acids. Germline CDR1 is SGHDN and CDR2 is FVKESK. V lost 6 bases to trimming and J lost 0 bases, with 17 bases between them. CDR3 coding DNA: TGTGCCAGCAGTCAAACAACGGGACTGTTGAACACTGAAGCTTTCTTT. Its protein is CASSQTTGLLNTEAFF.

This clonotype was seen a few times. The genes are TRBV12-5 and TRBJ2-6; D gene unclear. Germline CDR1 and CDR2: LGHNT and FRNRAP. The CDR3 is made up of 18 amino acids. Between the trimmed V and J ends, which lost 2 bases and 0 bases, there was a span of 14 bases. CDR3 coding DNA: TGTGCTAGTGGTTTGCCCCCCAGACCGTACTCTGGGGCCAACGTCCTGACTTTC. Protein product: CASGLPPRPYSGANVLTF.

This clonotype occurred many times. This chain joins TRBV12-3 or TRBV12-4 and TRBJ1-1, with D unresolved. The CDR3 totals 15 residues. V was clipped by 0 bases and J by 1 base, with 9 bases between them. The CDR3 here is CASSLAAIRNTEAFF. The CDR3 nucleotides read TGTGCCAGCAGTTTAGCCGCCATAAGGAACACTGAAGCTTTCTTT.

This clonotype was picked up many times. The chain is built from TRBV7-3 and TRBJ2-7, with D possibly called TRBD1 or TRBD2 (5 bases each). CDR1 and CDR2 from the germline V gene are SGHTA and FQGTGA. Trimming shortened V by 3 bases and J by 8 bases, and 14 bases separated the two germline ends. This CDR3 is built from 13 residues. The chain's CDR3 is CASSLSGPAKQYF. The CDR3 nucleotides are TGTGCCAGCAGCTTGTCGGGACCTGCGAAGCAGTACTTC.

In this sample, this clonotype turned up many times. The V gene is TRBV7-9, the J gene TRBJ2-3, with TRBD2 matching over 12 bases. Germline trimming cut 7 bases from V and 0 bases from J; bases unmatched to any gene: 8. The CDR3 loop spans 17 amino acids. In germline, CDR1 is SEHNR, CDR2 FQNEAQ (reference sequence). For the CDR3, the DNA is TGTGCCAGCACGCGACTAGCGGGGGTCACTAGCACAGATACGCAGTATTTT. Translation: CASTRLAGVTSTDTQYF.

This clonotype has a handful of counts. The chain is built from TRBV14 and TRBJ2-4; TRBD1 or TRBD2 may be the D gene (5 bases each). Germline CDR1 and CDR2: SGHDN and FVKESK. V was shortened by 1 base and J by 8 bases, with 21 bases between the two germline ends. CDR3 size: 17 residues. CDR3 sequence reads: CASSQVAPGTPTHIQYF. CDR3 coding DNA: TGTGCCAGCAGCCAAGTGGCGCCCGGGACCCCCACCCACATTCAGTACTTC.

This clonotype has ten or more counts. V gene TRBV2 combines with J gene TRBJ1-2; 9 bases agree with TRBD1. This CDR3 is built from 15 residues. V was pared by 1 base and J by 4 bases, with 4 bases of the junction left unmatched. Looked up from germline, CDR1 is SNHLY and CDR2 is FYNNEI. The CDR3 reads CASSEGTGATYGYTF. CDR3 in DNA: TGTGCCAGCAGTGAAGGGACAGGGGCTACCTATGGCTACACCTTC. The variable domain in full, with the rest retrieved from reference TRBV2 and TRBJ1-2, is EPEVTQTPSHQVTQMGQEVILRCVPISNHLYFYWYRQILGQKVEFLVSFYNNEISEKSEIFDDQFSVERPDGSNFTLKIRSTKLEDSAMYFCASSEGTGATYGYTFGSGTRLTVV.

The V call is TRBV27, the J call TRBJ2-7, with 9 bases lining up with TRBD1. Germline assignment: CDR1 MNHEY and CDR2 SMNVEV (reference sequence). The CDR3 spans 15 residues. After removal of 8 bases from V and 7 bases from J, the junction contained 15 bases not matched to a gene. CDR3 in amino acids: CASVSNQQGAGEQYF. The CDR3 DNA follows: TGTGCCAGCGTCTCTAACCAACAGGGGGCTGGGGAGCAGTACTTC.

The chain uses TRBV28 and TRBJ2-3; D gene ambiguous. The CDR3 is 15 amino acids. CDR1 and CDR2 from the germline V gene are MDHEN and SYDVKM. The V end lost 5 bases, the J end lost 5 bases, and 17 bases lay between the germline ends. CDR3: CASSRLAPDGDTQYF. The CDR3 region has the DNA TGTGCCAGCAGTCGCCTGGCCCCTGACGGAGATACGCAGTATTTT.

This clonotype was seen repeatedly, ten times or more. The rearrangement links TRBV12-3 or TRBV12-4 to TRBJ2-7; the D gene is possibly TRBD2 (7 bases). CDR3 size: 14 residues. V was pared by 5 bases and J by 6 bases, with 17 bases between. This CDR3 is CASSPRGGGGEQYF. In DNA form, the CDR3 reads TGTGCCAGCAGTCCTAGGGGGGGGGGGGGCGAGCAGTACTTC.

This clonotype occurred many times. The chain carries TRBV12-3 or TRBV12-4 and TRBJ1-2; D is undetermined. The ends were cut back, 5 bases at V and 8 bases at J, with 12 bases in the middle. CDR3 size: 12 residues. The CDR3 loop reads CASSPQLGGYTF. CDR3 nucleotide sequence: TGTGCCAGCAGTCCACAATTGGGGGGCTACACCTTC.

Regarding this clonotype: One end of the junction varies from germline; a read error may be responsible. V usage is TRBV6-1 and J usage is TRBJ2-7; perhaps TRBD2 as D (7 bases). Germline lookup yields CDR1 MNHNS and CDR2 SASEGT. This CDR3 is 16 amino acids long. CDR3 amino acids: CASSERSGGAFYEQHF. The CDR3 coding sequence is TGTGCCAGCAGTGAGAGGTCGGGGGGCGCTTTCTACGAGCAGCACTTC.

This clonotype was detected ten times or more. V usage is TRBV9 and J usage is TRBJ1-1; 7 bases map to TRBD1. This CDR3 spans 14 amino acids. Trimming took 2 bases from V and 5 from J; bases not matched to a gene: 6. Germline V lookup: CDR1 SGDLS, CDR2 YYNGEE. Here the CDR3 reads CASSVTGTGTEAFF. The DNA of the CDR3 is TGTGCCAGCAGCGTGACAGGGACGGGAACTGAAGCTTTCTTT.

This clonotype was seen ten or more times. The rearrangement joins TRBV10-3 to TRBJ2-3, with D unclear. With 6 bases removed from V and 0 bases from J, the gap between germline ends came to 10 bases. Germline CDR1 reads ENHRY; CDR2 reads SYGVKD. The CDR3 length is 14 residues. The chain's CDR3 is CAISPGLSTDTQYF. As DNA, the CDR3 is TGTGCCATCAGCCCGGGCCTCAGCACAGATACGCAGTATTTT.

Remarks on this clonotype: This may arise from a read error, as a much more abundant clone is one base away. The V call is TRBV6-1, the J call TRBJ2-5; a weak D match, TRBD2 (7 bases). The V gene's germline CDR1 is MNHNS and CDR2 SASEGT. V dropped 8 bases and J dropped 5 bases, with 15 bases sitting between them. There are 13 residues in the CDR3. The CDR3 DNA is TGTGCCAGCCGTGCGGGGGCGTGGGAGACCCAGTACTTC. Its protein product is CASRAGAWETQYF.

This clonotype was detected only a few times. The rearrangement uses TRBV6-2 or TRBV6-3 and TRBJ1-6; 7 nucleotides agree with TRBD1. The germline V gene has CDR1 MNHEY and CDR2 SVGEGT. Unmatched junction bases numbered 4, after V lost 6 bases and J lost 11 bases. The CDR3 spans 12 residues. Here the CDR3 DNA reads TGTGCCAGCAGAGACAGGGACGCACCCCTCCACTTT. This encodes CASRDRDAPLHF.

This clonotype appeared once. This chain joins TRBV5-1 and TRBJ2-3; 11 bases are a match to TRBD2. Germline V gene data show CDR1 as SGHRS and CDR2 as YFSETQ. V lost 6 bases, J lost 4 bases, and 7 bases stayed unmatched. This CDR3 is built from 15 residues. The CDR3 loop reads CASNSGRGSADTQYF. The CDR3 region has the DNA TGCGCCAGCAATAGCGGGAGGGGAAGCGCAGATACGCAGTATTTT.

The chain's CDR3 is CASSLFPGTGGTEAFF. The DNA for the CDR3 is TGTGCCAGCAGCTTATTTCCCGGGACAGGGGGCACTGAAGCTTTCTTT. The rearrangement links TRBV11-2 to TRBJ1-1; 11 bases fit TRBD1. J gave up 4 bases and V 2 bases, and 6 bases lay outside the gene matches. This CDR3 has 16 residues. Germline V CDR1 and CDR2: SGHAT, FQNNGV.

Many counts were recorded for this clonotype. V gene TRBV6-5 combines with J gene TRBJ1-2; 10 bases match TRBD1. This CDR3 is 14 amino acids long. Trimming at V came to 0 bases and at J to 8 bases, leaving 3 bases not matched to a gene. Germline CDR1 and CDR2: MNHEY and SVGAGI. The CDR3 spells CASSYSGTGEGYTF. As DNA, the CDR3 is TGTGCCAGCAGTTACTCCGGGACAGGGGAAGGCTACACCTTC.

This clonotype was detected ten times or more. The chain links TRBV6-5 to TRBJ2-3; 9 nucleotides match TRBD2. Germline V gene sequence: CDR1 MNHEY, CDR2 SVGAGI. Losses at the gene ends were 6 bases for V and 6 bases for J; bases not matched to a gene: 13. This CDR3 contains 16 residues. Written as DNA, the CDR3 is TGTGCCAGCAGCCAAAAGGGTCTAGCGGGGAGCGATACGCAGTATTTT. It is translated as CASSQKGLAGSDTQYF.